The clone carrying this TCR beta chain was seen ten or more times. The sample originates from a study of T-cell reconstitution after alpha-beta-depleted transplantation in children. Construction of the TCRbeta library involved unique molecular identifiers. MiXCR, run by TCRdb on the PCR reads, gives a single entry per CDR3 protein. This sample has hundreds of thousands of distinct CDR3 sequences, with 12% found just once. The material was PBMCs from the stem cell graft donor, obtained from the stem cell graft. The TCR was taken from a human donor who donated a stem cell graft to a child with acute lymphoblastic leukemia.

The CDR3 coding sequence is TGTGCCAGCAGCTCCACGCTGGGGTCGGCAACTAATGAAAAACTGTTTTTT. As protein: CASSSTLGSATNEKLFF. This chain joins TRBV7-9 and TRBJ1-4, with D hard to call. V was pared by 4 bases and J by 0 bases, with 15 bases between. Germline V gene data show CDR1 as SEHNR and CDR2 as FQNEAQ (reference sequence). The CDR3 covers 17 residues.